The rows below give T cell receptor beta chains drawn from one sample of a study of human T cells and chemical hapten exposure. TCRdb redid the calling of the RACE reads with MiXCR, one entry per CDR3 protein. Of 180,000 or so distinct CDR3 sequences in the sample, more than 14% were seen once. The sample in question was whole blood, obtained in connection with sensitization to the hapten diphenylcyclopropenone (DPC). The receptors derive from a woman under 40 with alopecia areata. Some clones in this sample may be carry-over from other donors' samples. Each CDR3 is given with its conserved first and last residue. D genes are given only for firm matches. Not all rows give a size; the values are once, few, many and, for expanded clones, a class.

NA	NA	13	TRBJ1-5	TRBV12-3/TRBV12-4	TGTGCCAGCAGCTTGAGTTGGGGTCAGCCCCAGCATTTT	CASSLSWGQPQHF
TRBD2	many	12	TRBJ2-5	TRBV29-1	TGCAGCGCCGCGGGGGGCCAAGAGACCCAGTACTTC	CSAAGGQETQYF
NA	many	14	TRBJ1-1	TRBV18	TGTGCCAGCTCACCGAACCAGGGATCCCCTGAAGCTTTCTTT	CASSPNQGSPEAFF
TRBD2	NA	18	TRBJ2-3	TRBV7-9	TGTGCCAGCAGCTTACCAGGGGAGGCTAGCGGGAGCACAGATACGCAGTATTTT	CASSLPGEASGSTDTQYF
NA	few	18	TRBJ2-1	TRBV21-1	TGTGCCAGCAGCAAAGCTCCTAGCGGGGGCCGGTCCTACAATGAGCAGTTCTTC	CASSKAPSGGRSYNEQFF
NA	NA	12	TRBJ1-1	TRBV7-9	TGTGCCAGCAAGGGCCTGAACACTGAAGCTTTCTTT	CASKGLNTEAFF
TRBD2	many	16	TRBJ2-3	TRBV5-4	TGTGCCAGCAGCTTGCTAGCGGGGGGGCTCAGAGATACGCAGTATTTT	CASSLLAGGLRDTQYF
TRBD1	NA	16	TRBJ1-1	TRBV25-1	TGTGCCAGCAGTGACGGACAGGCGTCACCGAACACTGAAGCTTTCTTT	CASSDGQASPNTEAFF
NA	many	15	TRBJ1-6	TRBV12-3/TRBV12-4	TGTGCCAGCACCCCAAGACCCGTCCCTAATTCACCCCTCCACTTT	CASTPRPVPNSPLHF
TRBD1	many	15	TRBJ1-1	TRBV5-4	TGTGCCAGCAGCTTGTCACACAGGGGAGAAACTGAAGCTTTCTTT	CASSLSHRGETEAFF
TRBD1	few	16	TRBJ2-3	TRBV7-9	TGTGCCAGCAGCCCAACAAGGGACAGTAGACTAGATACGCAGTATTTT	CASSPTRDSRLDTQYF
TRBD2	NA	13	TRBJ2-1	TRBV9	TGTGCCAGCAGCGTAGGCGGGAGCAATGAGCAGTTCTTC	CASSVGGSNEQFF
NA	few	13	TRBJ1-2	TRBV7-9	TGTGCCAGCAGCTTCACCGGACTCTATGGCTACACCTTC	CASSFTGLYGYTF
NA	few	11	TRBJ2-7	TRBV29-1	TGCAGCGTAGGTACCGGTTACGAGCAGTACTTC	CSVGTGYEQYF
NA	NA	15	TRBJ1-4	TRBV5-1	TGCGTCAGCAGCCCCTCAGGCGAAAGGCATGAAAAACTGTTTTTT	CVSSPSGERHEKLFF
NA	NA	13	TRBJ2-3	TRBV4-1	TGCGCCAGCAGCCAAGTGCTCCGGGATACGCAGTATTTT	CASSQVLRDTQYF
NA	few	12	TRBJ1-1	TRBV12-3/TRBV12-4	TGTGCCAGCAGTACATCCGGGACAGAAGCTTTCTTT	CASSTSGTEAFF
NA	few	14	TRBJ2-2	TRBV19	TGTGCCAGTAGCGGGGACGGGAACACCGGGGAGCTGTTTTTT	CASSGDGNTGELFF
NA	few	12	TRBJ2-2	TRBV30	TGTGCCTGGAATGCCAGAACCGGGGAGCTGTTTTTT	CAWNARTGELFF
NA	NA	15	TRBJ1-1	TRBV7-9	TGTGCCAGCAGCTCAGGAATTTTAAAGGACACTGAAGCTTTCTTT	CASSSGILKDTEAFF
TRBD1	NA	15	TRBJ1-2	TRBV7-9	TGTGCCAGCAGCTTATCCCCGACAGGGGTGTATGGCTACACCTTC	CASSLSPTGVYGYTF
TRBD1	NA	14	TRBJ1-2	TRBV10-2	TGCGCCAGCAGCAGACAGGGGTCTAACTATGGCTACACCTTC	CASSRQGSNYGYTF
TRBD1	once	14	TRBJ1-4	TRBV12-3/TRBV12-4	TGTGCCAGCAAGGGACAGCTAATAGGGGGAAAACTGTTTTTT	CASKGQLIGGKLFF
TRBD1	few	14	TRBJ2-7	TRBV4-1	TGCGCCAGCAGCCAAGGGACAGGGAATTACGAGCAGTACTTC	CASSQGTGNYEQYF
NA	NA	16	TRBJ1-3	TRBV12-3/TRBV12-4	TGTGCCAGCAGTTTGGGTGGGGCCGGCTCTGGAAACACCATATATTTT	CASSLGGAGSGNTIYF
TRBD2	many	14	TRBJ2-5	TRBV29-1	TGCAGCGTACTAGCGGGAGGGCCAGGCGAGACCCAGTACTTC	CSVLAGGPGETQYF
TRBD1	NA	14	TRBJ2-5	TRBV6-6	TGTGCCAGCGGCCCTACCAGGGGGCCGGAGACCCAGTACTTC	CASGPTRGPETQYF
NA	many	13	TRBJ1-6	TRBV15	TGTGCCACCATGGCCGATTTGGATTCACCCCTCCACTTT	CATMADLDSPLHF
NA	few	12	TRBJ2-3	TRBV15	TGTGCCACCAGCAGAGTAGACCTGCCGATGTATTTT	CATSRVDLPMYF
TRBD1	few	15	TRBJ2-7	TRBV6-2/TRBV6-3	TGTGCCAGCAGTTATAGCCGGGACAGGGGCTACGAGCAGTACTTC	CASSYSRDRGYEQYF
NA	few	18	TRBJ2-2	TRBV27	TGTGCCAGCAGTTTTCGAAACCAGGGGACCATTGGGGCCGGGGAGCTGTTTTTT	CASSFRNQGTIGAGELFF
NA	many	16	TRBJ1-3	TRBV10-3	TGTGCCATCAGTGAGTCTGACAGGCCGCCTGGAAACACCATATATTTT	CAISESDRPPGNTIYF
NA	NA	13	TRBJ2-2	TRBV7-3	TGTGCCAGCAGCTATGGTTCCACCGGGGAGCTGTTTTTT	CASSYGSTGELFF
NA	NA	15	TRBJ2-3	TRBV11-2	TGTGCCAGCAGCTCAAAACATCTAGACACAGATACGCAGTATTTT	CASSSKHLDTDTQYF
NA	few	13	TRBJ2-7	TRBV15	TGTGCCACCAGCAGAGGACAATTCTACGAGCAGTACTTC	CATSRGQFYEQYF
TRBD1	few	16	TRBJ2-3	TRBV25-1	TGTGCCAGCAGGGGGCATTTGGGACAGAACACAGATACGCAGTATTTT	CASRGHLGQNTDTQYF
TRBD2	few	15	TRBJ2-1	TRBV11-3	TGTGCCAGCAGCTTGCGGGCTAGCGGATCAGGGGAGCAGTTCTTC	CASSLRASGSGEQFF
TRBD1	NA	11	TRBJ1-2	TRBV28	TGTGCCAGCAGTTCAACAGGGGCTGGCACCTTC	CASSSTGAGTF
TRBD2	NA	16	TRBJ2-5	TRBV20-1	TGCAGTGCTAGACCCTTACTAGCGGGAGACCAAGAGACCCAGTACTTC	CSARPLLAGDQETQYF
NA	few	16	TRBJ1-1	TRBV10-2	TGCGCCAGCAGTGAGTCGGGTTTTGGGGGGTCCACTGAAGCTTTCTTT	CASSESGFGGSTEAFF
TRBD2	NA	16	TRBJ2-3	TRBV7-9	TGTGCCAGCACCCTGTCGGTCGGGGGGAACACAGATACGCAGTATTTT	CASTLSVGGNTDTQYF
TRBD1	NA	15	TRBJ2-1	TRBV5-1	TGCGCCAGCCGCCGGATTAGAGGGGGCGGCGATGAGCAGTTCTTC	CASRRIRGGGDEQFF
TRBD2	few	15	TRBJ2-2	TRBV29-1	TGCAGCGTTGCAGGACTAGCTTCGAACACCGGGGAGCTGTTTTTT	CSVAGLASNTGELFF
TRBD1	NA	13	TRBJ2-1	TRBV6-1	TGTGCCAGCAGTGAGCCGGGACAGGGTCGTAGGTTCTTC	CASSEPGQGRRFF
NA	NA	15	TRBJ2-2	TRBV2	TGTGCCAGCACCCCGGCCAGGATATACACCGGGGAGCTGTTTTTT	CASTPARIYTGELFF
TRBD1	few	17	TRBJ1-2	TRBV6-6	TGTGCCAGCAGTTCCGGACAGGCCGGAGGCCCTAACTATGGCTACACCTTC	CASSSGQAGGPNYGYTF
TRBD1	NA	14	TRBJ1-3	TRBV12-3/TRBV12-4	TGTGCCAGCAAAATAGACAGGGTAGTCAACACCATATATTTT	CASKIDRVVNTIYF
NA	few	13	TRBJ2-7	TRBV29-1	TGCAGCGTTGAAGAGACAGGCGCCTACGAGCAGTACTTC	CSVEETGAYEQYF
NA	many	15	TRBJ1-2	TRBV12-3/TRBV12-4	TGTGCCAGCAGTTCCCCCGGTAAGGTCGACTATGGCTACACCTTC	CASSSPGKVDYGYTF
NA	few	13	TRBJ2-1	TRBV6-2/TRBV6-3	TGTGCCAGCAGTTACTCTACATTGAATGAGCAGTTCTTC	CASSYSTLNEQFF
NA	NA	13	TRBJ1-1	TRBV6-4	TGTGCCAGCAGTAGGAATCGGGACACTGAAGCTTTCTTT	CASSRNRDTEAFF
NA	NA	13	TRBJ2-7	TRBV7-8	TGTGCCAGCAGCTGGGACACTCCTTACGAGCAGTACTTC	CASSWDTPYEQYF
NA	NA	15	TRBJ2-7	TRBV12-3/TRBV12-4	TGTGCCAGCAGTCCCACAGGGACCAGCTCCTACGAGCAGTACTTC	CASSPTGTSSYEQYF
NA	NA	13	TRBJ1-1	TRBV9	TGTGCCAGCAGTAGGGCCCCGAACACTGAAGCTTTCTTT	CASSRAPNTEAFF
TRBD2	NA	13	TRBJ2-7	TRBV7-9	TGTGCCAGCAGCTCAGCGGGGGGTTACGAGCAGTACTTC	CASSSAGGYEQYF